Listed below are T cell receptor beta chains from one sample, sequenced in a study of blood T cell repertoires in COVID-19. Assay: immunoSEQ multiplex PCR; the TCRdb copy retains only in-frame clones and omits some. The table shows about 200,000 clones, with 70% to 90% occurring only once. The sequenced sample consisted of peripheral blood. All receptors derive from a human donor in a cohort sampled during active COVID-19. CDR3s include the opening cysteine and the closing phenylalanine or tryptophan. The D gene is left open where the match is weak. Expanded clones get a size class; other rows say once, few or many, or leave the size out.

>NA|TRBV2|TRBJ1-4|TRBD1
TGTGCCAGCAGGGAACAGGGGATGGGGGAAAAACTGTTTTTT
CASREQGMGEKLFF
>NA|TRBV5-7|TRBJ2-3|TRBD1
TGTGCCAGCCCCGAGTATTCAGGGGGCCGTCCAGATACGCAGTATTTT
CASPEYSGGRPDTQYF
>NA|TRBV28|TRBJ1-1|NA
TGTGCCAGCAGTTTATCCGAAGAGAGGGTTTTTTTT
CASSLSEERVFF
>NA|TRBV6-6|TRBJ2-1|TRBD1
TGTGCCAGCAGTACCGGGACAGGGCTTCTCAATGAGCAGTTCTTC
CASSTGTGLLNEQFF
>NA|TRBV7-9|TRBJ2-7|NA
TGTGCCAGCAGCTTAGCTTTGGAGGGGGCCGACGAGCAGTACTTC
CASSLALEGADEQYF
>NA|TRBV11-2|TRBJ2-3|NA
TGTGCCAGCAGCCCCCCCCATGACACCTCTGGCGGCACAGATACGCAGTATTTT
CASSPPHDTSGGTDTQYF
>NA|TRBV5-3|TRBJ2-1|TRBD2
TGTGCCAGAAGCTGCCGAGCGGGACCATACAATGAGCAGTTCTTC
CARSCRAGPYNEQFF
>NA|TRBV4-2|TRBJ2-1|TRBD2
TGTGCCAGCAGCCCTAGCGGCAACAATGAGCAGTTCTTC
CASSPSGNNEQFF
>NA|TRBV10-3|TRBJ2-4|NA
TGTGCCATCAGTGCCGGGGTCCAAAACATTCAGTACTTC
CAISAGVQNIQYF
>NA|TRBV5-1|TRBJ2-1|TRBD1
TGCGCCAGCAGCTTTACCGGGACAGGGGCTCACCGAGGGAATGAGCAGTTCTTC
CASSFTGTGAHRGNEQFF
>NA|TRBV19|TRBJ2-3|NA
TGTGCCAGTACCTCCGGGGGAGGTGCAGATACGCAGTATTTT
CASTSGGGADTQYF
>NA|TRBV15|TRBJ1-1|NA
TGTGCCACCAGCAGATCCCGGACAGCAGGAAACACTGAAGCTTTCTTT
CATSRSRTAGNTEAFF
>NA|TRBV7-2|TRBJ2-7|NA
TGTGCCAGCAGCTACTCAAACTACGAGCAGTACTTC
CASSYSNYEQYF
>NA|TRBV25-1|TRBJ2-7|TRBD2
TGTGCCAGCAGTGAAGGCGGGGGGCGCGTCATTGTGGGTTCCAAGCAGTACTTC
CASSEGGGRVIVGSKQYF
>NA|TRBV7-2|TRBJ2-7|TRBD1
TGTGCCAGCAGCTACCGGACAGGGGACTACGAGCAGTACTTC
CASSYRTGDYEQYF
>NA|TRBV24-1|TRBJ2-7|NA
TGTGCCACCAGTGATTGGACTGGATACGAGCAGTACTTC
CATSDWTGYEQYF
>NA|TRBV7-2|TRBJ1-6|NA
TGTGCCAGCAGCTCTTTAGGGAGCTCCTATAATTCACCCCTCCACTTT
CASSSLGSSYNSPLHF
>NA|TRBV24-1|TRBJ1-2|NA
TGTGCCACCAGTGATTTGACAGGCACAGGAGGGGGCTACACCTTC
CATSDLTGTGGGYTF
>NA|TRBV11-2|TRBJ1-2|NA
TGTGCCAGCAGCTTAGACAGGAACTATGGCTACACCTTC
CASSLDRNYGYTF
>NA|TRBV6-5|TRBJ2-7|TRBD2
TGTGCCAGCAGGCCCCGACTAGCGGGAGTCTACGAGCAGTACTTC
CASRPRLAGVYEQYF
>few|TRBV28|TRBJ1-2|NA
TGTGCCAGCAGTTCTCGGGGGACCCGCCTCCGGTATGGCTACACCTTC
CASSSRGTRLRYGYTF
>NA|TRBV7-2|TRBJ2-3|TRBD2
TGTGCCAGCAGCCTATACGGACTAGCGGGGGTCCCCACAGATACGCAGTATTTT
CASSLYGLAGVPTDTQYF
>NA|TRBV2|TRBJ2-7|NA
TGTGCCAACCGAGAACCAGGGTCCAGAAGGTCCTACGAGCAGTACTTC
CANREPGSRRSYEQYF
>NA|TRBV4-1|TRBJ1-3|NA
TGCGCCAGCAGCCAAGATGGAGTTACCTCTGGAAACACCATATATTTT
CASSQDGVTSGNTIYF
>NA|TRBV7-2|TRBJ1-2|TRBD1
TGTGCCAGCAGCTCCCGGACAGGGCACTATGGCTACACCTTC
CASSSRTGHYGYTF
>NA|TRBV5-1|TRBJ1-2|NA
TGCGCCAGCAGAGGGGGCTATGGCTACACCTTC
CASRGGYGYTF
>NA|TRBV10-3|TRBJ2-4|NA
TGTGCCATCAGTGATAGGCCAGGTAATCGGAACATTCAGTACTTC
CAISDRPGNRNIQYF
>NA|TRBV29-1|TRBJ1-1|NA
TGCAGCGTCCCCCTCGGGGGTAATCCGAGCACTGAAGCTTTCTTT
CSVPLGGNPSTEAFF
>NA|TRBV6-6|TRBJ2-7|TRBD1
TGTGCCAGCAAGAAGGACAGGGTAGCCGAGCAGTACTTC
CASKKDRVAEQYF
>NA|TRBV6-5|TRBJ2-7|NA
TGTGCCAGCAGCCTCAGGGTATTCCCCCTCTACGAGCAGTACTTC
CASSLRVFPLYEQYF
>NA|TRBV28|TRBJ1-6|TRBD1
TGTGCCAGCAGTTTACCGGACAGGGGGCGGATTTTACCCCTCCACTTT
CASSLPDRGRILPLHF
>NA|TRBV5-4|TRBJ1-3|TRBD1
TGTGCCAGCAGCTTGCAGGGGGGACGGGGAAACACCATATATTTT
CASSLQGGRGNTIYF
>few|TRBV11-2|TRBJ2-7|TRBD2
TGTGCCAGCAGCCTCCTCTGGTTGGGGGGAGGGGACGAGCAGTACTTC
CASSLLWLGGGDEQYF
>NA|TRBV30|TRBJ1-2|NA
TGTGCCTGGACCCGGGACAAGAGATCGGGTGGCTACACCTTC
CAWTRDKRSGGYTF
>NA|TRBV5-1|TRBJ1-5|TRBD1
TGCGCCAGCAGACGGGGACAGGGATGGCATTTT
CASRRGQGWHF
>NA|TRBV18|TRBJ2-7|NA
TGTGCCAGCTCACCAGGGCAAGGGGTCATCTCCGAGCAGTACTTC
CASSPGQGVISEQYF
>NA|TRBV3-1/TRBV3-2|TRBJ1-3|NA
TGTGCCGCCCGGCAGGGAAGCAGAAACACCATATATTTT
CAARQGSRNTIYF
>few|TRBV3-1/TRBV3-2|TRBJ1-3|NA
TGTGCCAGCAGCCAAGAGCGGGTTAGACTGAAACCCACAACGGGAAACACCATATATTTT
CASSQERVRLKPTTGNTIYF
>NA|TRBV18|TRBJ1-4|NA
TGTGCCAGCTCACCACCTTGGGGAGGGCAGAATGAAAAACTGTTTTTT
CASSPPWGGQNEKLFF
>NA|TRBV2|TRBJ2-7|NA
TGTGCCAGCAGGTCGACTAGGGGCCACGACGAGCAGTACTTC
CASRSTRGHDEQYF
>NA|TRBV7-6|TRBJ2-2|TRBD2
TGTGCCAGCAGCTCTAGCGGGAAGAACACCGGGGAGCTGTTTTTT
CASSSSGKNTGELFF
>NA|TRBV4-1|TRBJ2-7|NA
TGCGCCAGCAGCCCGGACAGCAGAAAGCAGTACTTC
CASSPDSRKQYF